This T cell receptor beta chain was identified during a study of blood T cell repertoires in COVID-19 (dated by TCRdb to between 2020 and 2021). Looking at the study overall: Collaborator samples came from the United States, Italy and Spain and covered acute and convalescent phases of COVID-19. The material from the prospective study consisted of cDNA or gDNA derived from T cells, B-cell-depleted T cells, or PBMCs. Subjects who had been exposed to COVID-19, were actively infected with it, or had recovered from it provided the deeply sampled blood TCRbeta repertoires that made up the dataset. The repertoires were released in a freely available public database intended as a resource for research on the immune response to SARS-CoV-2. The samples were drawn from the first 160 participants of the ongoing ImmuneRACE study and from 1,254 subjects provided by 6 global collaborators. The sample metadata nearly always contained a de-identified subject ID, COVID-19 status, age in years and sex. Where available, HLA class I and class II types were obtained from metadata supplied by the sample provider rather than from assay-based typing. General findings and caveats noted by the study authors: The quantity of clinical and demographic metadata differed by source and by participant and was supplied without curation.

TCRbeta CDR3 regions were amplified from genomic DNA by means of the immunoSEQ Assay, a bias-controlled multiplex PCR. Per the source publication's procedure: Within the assay, amplification of reference gene primers was used to estimate how many nucleated cells each sample contained. To quantify the absolute abundance of each unique TCRbeta CDR3 rearrangement, sequence reads were collapsed and filtered. For each sample, productive Simpson clonality was calculated as the square root of Simpson's diversity index over productive rearrangements. This is the immuneACCESS table as TCRdb keeps it, with only in-frame sequences that have V and J called. A part of the clones is gone; compared with another copy, unresolved V genes explain less than half, and the rest is unexplained. V and J calls and clone size come straight from that table; D and trimming were deduced from the DNA. The sample yields about 210,000 clones; about 76% were counted once. The ten largest make up around 10% of the sample.

A remark on this clone: Its antigen remains unidentified. There are no base qualities to consult, and no much larger clone falls within one base.

In the prospective study, participants were roughly 18 to 89 years old, resided in 25 or so geographic areas of the United States, and were enrolled through a virtual design. In the prospective study, cohorts were assigned on the basis of participant-reported clinical history obtained from a screening survey and a study questionnaire. Each participant in the prospective study had whole blood, serum and a nasopharyngeal or oropharyngeal swab collected by mobile phlebotomists. Over a roughly 2-month period, participants in the prospective study had the option of providing additional blood draws and questionnaires. Prospective study blood samples were shipped either frozen or at room temperature before DNA extraction. The CDR3 goes from the cysteine to the phenylalanine over 17 residues. Only the CDR3 region is kept as DNA, spanning 51 bases read in frame from base 1. Here V drops 3 bases and J drops 5 bases, and the junction holds 11 bases not matched to any gene. CDR1 and CDR2, per the germline V gene, are LGHNA and YSLEER.

The receptor was isolated from a woman aged 45 to 65 with acute COVID-19. Sequencing was done on a sample of PBMCs or T cells enriched from blood (not recorded which). This receptor chain uses TRBV4-3 and TRBJ2-2; 8 of the junction bases match TRBD1. The DNA is as follows: TGCGCCAGCAGCCAGCAGACAGGGGTTTTGTGGACCGGGGAGCTGTTTTTT. It codes for CASSQQTGVLWTGELFF.